Sequencing of this TCR beta chain was carried out in a study of shared clonotypes between healthy human individuals. Only in-frame clones appear in the TCRdb table, and some are missing; sequencing was by immunoSEQ multiplex PCR. The sample holds 600,000 to 800,000 clones, roughly 72% seen once. A few counts support this clone. The same CDR3 can be traced to other DNA sequences in this sample. The germline V gene has CDR1 LNHDA and CDR2 SQIVND (reference sequence). This CDR3 has 13 amino acids. The V end was cut by 5 bases, the J end by 4 bases, with 10 bases between. The chain recombines TRBV19 with TRBJ2-3; D call uncertain. The sequenced sample consisted of memory CD4+ T cells sorted from blood. Subset reported: CD45RA-negative fraction. The clonotype originates from a woman in her 30s in good health. The CDR3 sequence: CASSPGRADTQYF. The CDR3 DNA sequence: TGTGCCAGTAGTCCCGGACGGGCAGATACGCAGTATTTT.